The 20 T cell receptor beta chains below come from one sample, sequenced in a study of multiple sclerosis patients with progressive multifocal leukoencephalopathy. Profiling relied on immunoSEQ multiplex PCR, and the TCRdb table lists in-frame clones only, not all of them. The sample has 30,000 or so clones; around 90% are singletons. The time point is: time of PML onset. The material sequenced was PBMCs, taken from a patient treated with natalizumab. Source of these receptors: a middle-aged woman with progressive multifocal leukoencephalopathy.

The CDR3 loop reads CASSSWTGLPRSYGYTF. CDR3 bases: TGTGCCAGCAGTTCCTGGACAGGTTTACCAAGGAGCTATGGCTACACCTTC. The rearrangement joins TRBV27 to TRBJ1-2, with 7 nucleotides matching TRBD1. Germline CDR1 and CDR2: MNHEY and SMNVEV (reference sequence). The J segment lost 4 bases and the V segment lost 4 bases, leaving 15 bases of the junction unmatched. The CDR3 extends over 17 amino acids.

There are a few counts of this clone. This chain links TRBV5-1 with TRBJ1-1; D not certain. The CDR3 has 16 residues. V was shortened by 1 base and J by 1 base, with 14 bases between the two germline ends. CDR1 SGHRS and CDR2 YFSETQ come from the germline V gene. The CDR3 is CASSLRTNFPNTEAFF. CDR3 sequence (DNA): TGCGCCAGCAGCTTGCGAACCAACTTTCCGAACACTGAAGCTTTCTTT.

The chain recombines TRBV7-8 with TRBJ2-1; 8 bases align to TRBD2. V lost 3 bases, J lost 7 bases, and 5 bases stayed unmatched. This CDR3 has 14 amino acids. Germline CDR1 SGHVS, CDR2 FQNEAQ. CDR3: CASSLSGTRNEQFF. CDR3 nucleotides: TGTGCCAGCAGCTTGTCCGGGACTAGGAATGAGCAGTTCTTC.

The gene calls are TRBV18 and TRBJ1-1; D uncertain. The V gene's germline CDR1 is KGHSH and CDR2 LQKENI. V was shortened by 6 bases and J by 4 bases, with 12 bases between the two germline ends. The CDR3 totals 13 residues. The CDR3 reads CASSLGEGTEAFF. The DNA for the CDR3 is TGTGCCAGCTCCCTAGGAGAGGGCACTGAAGCTTTCTTT. Looking up the rest from reference TRBV18 and TRBJ1-1 gives the full variable domain: NAGVMQNPRHLVRRRGQEARLRCSPMKGHSHVYWYRQLPEEGLKFMVYLQKENIIDESGMPKERFSAEFPKEGPSILRIQQVVRGDSAAYFCASSLGEGTEAFFGQGTRLTVV.

J is TRBJ1-3 and V is TRBV11-2, with a tentative D call TRBD1 (6 bases). V lost 8 bases to trimming and J lost 3 bases, with 17 bases between them. Germline V CDR1 and CDR2: SGHAT, FQNNGV. This CDR3 region has 15 residues. The CDR3 sequence: CASSIGGSGGNTIYF. CDR3 nucleotides: TGTGCCAGCTCCATAGGGGGGTCGGGTGGAAACACCATATATTTT. Variable domain in full (rest from reference TRBV11-2 and TRBJ1-3): EAGVAQSPRYKIIEKRQSVAFWCNPISGHATLYWYQQILGQGPKLLIQFQNNGVVDDSQLPKDRFSAERLKGVDSTLKIQPAKLEDSAVYLCASSIGGSGGNTIYFGEGSWLTVV.

The chain combines TRBV28 with TRBJ2-6, with D perhaps matching TRBD2 (5 bases). Deletions cut 5 bases from V and 0 bases from J, with 17 bases between. The CDR3 consists of 18 residues. CDR1 is MDHEN, CDR2 SYDVKM, per germline. The CDR3 sequence: CASSGDYRSYSGANVLTF. CDR3 bases: TGTGCCAGCAGTGGCGACTACCGATCCTACTCTGGGGCCAACGTCCTGACTTTC. Drawing the rest from reference TRBV28 and TRBJ2-6, the complete variable domain is DVKVTQSSRYLVKRTGEKVFLECVQDMDHENMFWYRQDPGLGLRLIYFSYDVKMKEKGDIPEGYSVSREKKERFSLILESASTNQTSMYLCASSGDYRSYSGANVLTFGAGSRLTVL.

The chain joins TRBV27 to TRBJ2-1, with TRBD2 matching over 11 bases. This CDR3 spans 16 amino acids. Trimming at V came to 7 bases and at J to 3 bases, leaving 8 bases not matched to a gene. Per the germline V gene, CDR1 is MNHEY and CDR2 is SMNVEV (reference sequence). CDR3 DNA: TGTGCCAGCACCGGGGGGCTAGCGGGAGGCTACAATGAGCAGTTCTTC. Residues: CASTGGLAGGYNEQFF.

This chain uses TRBV6-6 with TRBJ2-3; D unclear. Per germline, CDR1 MNHNY and CDR2 SVGAGI (reference sequence). The CDR3 covers 12 residues. V gave up 5 bases and J gave up 5 bases, with 8 bases separating them. CDR3 in DNA: TGTGCCAGCAGTCAACTTGTAGATACGCAGTATTTT. Amino acids: CASSQLVDTQYF.

The chain links TRBV13 to TRBJ2-5, with a possible D match to TRBD2 (6 bases). Judging by the DNA end, TRBJ2-7 fits better; the J call may be wrong. Germline-derived CDR1 and CDR2 are PRHDT and FYEKMQ (reference sequence). CDR3 length: 14 amino acids. CDR3 nucleotide sequence: TGTGCCAGCAGCTTAGATGGAGGGTTAGGCGAGCAGTACTTC. It encodes CASSLDGGLGEQYF.

The gene calls are TRBV19 and TRBJ2-1, with 9 bases identical to TRBD1. There are 13 residues in the CDR3. CDR1 LNHDA and CDR2 SQIVND come from the germline V gene (reference sequence). Germline trimming cut 10 bases from V and 2 bases from J; bases unmatched to any gene: 3. CDR3 sequence reads: CATGTGTYNEQFF. The CDR3 DNA is TGTGCCACCGGGACAGGGACCTACAATGAGCAGTTCTTC.

Worth noting for this clone: A junction end diverges from the germline sequence, so it may reflect a read error. The chain employs TRBV4-2 and TRBJ1-3; D is ambiguous. The CDR3 spans 13 residues. Germline CDR1 is LGHNA and CDR2 is YNFKEQ. The CDR3 bases are TGTGCCAGCAGCAAAGACGGGTGGGACACCATATATTTT. Translation: CASSKDGWDTIYF.

The chain carries TRBV18 and TRBJ2-2; D is undetermined. V was pared by 2 bases and J by 3 bases, with 1 base between. Germline V CDR1 and CDR2: KGHSH, LQKENI. The CDR3 is 12 amino acids. The CDR3 DNA reads as TGTGCCAGCTCACCAGACACCGGGGAGCTGTTTTTT. It yields the protein CASSPDTGELFF.

This sequence joins TRBV7-2 and TRBJ2-5; the match to TRBD2 covers 9 bases. Germline CDR1 SGHTA, CDR2 FQGNSA. The CDR3 contains 15 residues. J gave up 5 bases and V 6 bases, and 10 bases lay outside the gene matches. The CDR3 loop is CASSWVAGGPETQYF. CDR3 DNA: TGTGCCAGCAGTTGGGTGGCGGGGGGGCCCGAGACCCAGTACTTC.

This chain connects TRBV27 to TRBJ2-3, with 14 nucleotides matching TRBD2. This CDR3 is built from 18 residues. Germline assignment: CDR1 MNHEY and CDR2 SMNVEV (reference sequence). V trimming: 1 base; J trimming: 3 bases; junction bases outside the gene matches: 6. CDR3 nucleotide sequence: TGTGCCAGCAGTTTATGGGGACTAGCGGGAGACAAAACAGATACGCAGTATTTT. As protein: CASSLWGLAGDKTDTQYF.

This chain links TRBV1 with TRBJ2-7; TRBD2, the table's D call, lacks a check against the DNA. TRBV1 is labeled a pseudogene. The CDR3 runs to 16 residues. The CDR3 bases are TGCACCAGCAGCCAAGTCCTGACTAGCGGCCTCTACGAGCAGTACTTC. Translating gives CTSSQVLTSGLYEQYF.

The CDR3 loop reads CASSYGQGTTDTQYF. The CDR3 DNA follows: TGTGCCAGCAGTTACGGGCAGGGAACGACAGATACGCAGTATTTT. The gene calls are TRBV6-6 and TRBJ2-3; D perhaps matches TRBD1 (5 bases). Germline lookup yields CDR1 MNHNY and CDR2 SVGAGI (reference sequence). Trimming pared 2 bases from V and 3 bases from J, leaving 12 bases between. The CDR3 has 15 residues.

V usage is TRBV7-9 and J usage is TRBJ2-2; D unclear. The ends were cut back, 0 bases at V and 1 base at J, with 3 bases in the middle. Germline CDR1 is SEHNR and CDR2 is FQNEAQ (reference sequence). This CDR3 has 14 amino acids. The DNA for the CDR3 is TGTGCCAGCAGCTTAGCCGGGAACACCGGGGAGCTGTTTTTT. This sequence encodes CASSLAGNTGELFF.

The V gene is TRBV11-2, the J gene TRBJ2-7; TRBD2 agrees at 8 bases. The CDR3 is 16 amino acids. Germline loops: CDR1 SGHAT, CDR2 FQNNGV. The V and J ends lost 1 base and 5 bases, in that order; junction bases with no gene match: 10. In DNA form, the CDR3 reads TGTGCCAGCAGCTTAGGCACGGGACTAGTTTCCGACGAGCAGTACTTC. Protein product: CASSLGTGLVSDEQYF. The full variable domain, in which reference TRBV11-2 and TRBJ2-7 provide the parts outside the CDR3, is EAGVAQSPRYKIIEKRQSVAFWCNPISGHATLYWYQQILGQGPKLLIQFQNNGVVDDSQLPKDRFSAERLKGVDSTLKIQPAKLEDSAVYLCASSLGTGLVSDEQYFGPGTRLTVT.

This clone was seen a single time. The rearrangement links TRBV6-5 to TRBJ1-5, with unresolved D. Germline V gene lookup returns CDR1 MNHEY and CDR2 SVGAGI. This CDR3 region has 14 residues. V lost 6 bases and J lost 3, with 12 bases in between. The CDR3 loop reads CASRPRRYNQPQHF. The CDR3 nucleotides read TGTGCCAGCAGACCTCGACGGTACAATCAGCCCCAGCATTTT.

The chain is built from TRBV7-2 and TRBJ2-3; 8 bases fit TRBD2. Germline V gene data show CDR1 as SGHTA and CDR2 as FQGNSA. The junction had 8 bases not matched to a gene; V was cut back by 6 bases and J by 6 bases. This CDR3 has 14 amino acids. The CDR3 here is CASRPGGAFDTQYF. The CDR3 DNA reads TGTGCCAGCAGGCCGGGGGGGGCTTTTGATACGCAGTATTTT.